This T cell receptor beta chain was obtained from a study of CD8+ T cells in alopecia areata. Study-wide background: Treatment ran 6 to 18 months, with 6 months of follow-up afterward. Whole-study findings and limits: Clonality in lesional scalp, especially alopecia totalis/universalis, exceeded that of normal scalp. Possibly because of HLA-related factors, TCR sharing was less clear across patients than in mice.

Stated treatment: oral pan-JAK inhibitor, 5-10 mg twice daily. Worth noting for this clone: Its cognate antigen is unknown.

Sequencing templates came from extracted RNA that was reverse transcribed into cDNA. This table comes from immunoSEQ multiplex PCR, and its TCRdb copy is limited to in-frame clones, with some not included. Of a few hundred thousand clones listed, 50% to 75% are singletons. The CDR3 is 16 amino acids. The junction had 8 bases not matched to a gene; V was cut back by 5 bases and J by 0 bases. The V gene's germline CDR1 is LNHDA and CDR2 SQIVND (reference sequence). This rearrangement joins TRBV19 to TRBJ2-7; 9 bases agree with TRBD1. The receptor comes from a human donor with alopecia areata. Sequenced here: CD4+ T cells sorted from blood, sampled between weeks 51 and 54, from a patient treated with tofacitinib. DNA of the CDR3: TGTGCCAGTAGTGCACAGGGGGCACTGGGCTCCTACGAGCAGTACTTC. Amino acid sequence: CASSAQGALGSYEQYF.